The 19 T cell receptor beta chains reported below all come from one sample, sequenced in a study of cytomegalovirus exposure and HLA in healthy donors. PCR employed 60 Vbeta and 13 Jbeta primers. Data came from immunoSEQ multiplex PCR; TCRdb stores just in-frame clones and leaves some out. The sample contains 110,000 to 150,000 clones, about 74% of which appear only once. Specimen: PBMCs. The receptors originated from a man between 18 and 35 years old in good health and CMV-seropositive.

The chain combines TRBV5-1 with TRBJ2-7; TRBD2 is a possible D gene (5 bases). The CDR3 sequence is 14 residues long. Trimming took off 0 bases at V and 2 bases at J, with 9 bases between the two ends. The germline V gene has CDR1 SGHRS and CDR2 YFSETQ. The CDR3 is CASSLERPAYEQYF. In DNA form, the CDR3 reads TGCGCCAGCAGCTTGGAGCGGCCAGCCTACGAGCAGTACTTC.

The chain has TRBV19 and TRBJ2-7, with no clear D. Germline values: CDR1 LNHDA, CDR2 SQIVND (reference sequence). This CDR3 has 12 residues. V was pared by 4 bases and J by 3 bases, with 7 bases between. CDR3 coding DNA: TGTGCCAGTAGTACCTACGTCTACGAGCAGTACTTC. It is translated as CASSTYVYEQYF.

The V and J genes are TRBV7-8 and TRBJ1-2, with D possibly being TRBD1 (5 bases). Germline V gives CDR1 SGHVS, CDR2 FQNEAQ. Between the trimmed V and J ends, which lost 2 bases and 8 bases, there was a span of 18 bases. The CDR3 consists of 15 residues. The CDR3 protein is CASSLPQVRGKGYTF. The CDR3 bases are TGTGCCAGCAGCTTACCCCAGGTTCGGGGGAAAGGCTACACCTTC.

The CDR3: CASSFPRDRGHEQYF. The CDR3, as DNA: TGTGCCAGCAGTTTCCCTCGGGACAGGGGGCACGAGCAGTACTTC. The chain uses TRBV28 and TRBJ2-5; 12 bases fit TRBD1. The J call is in doubt because the DNA end fits TRBJ2-7 better. The CDR3 extends over 15 amino acids. The germline CDR1 and CDR2 sequences are MDHEN and SYDVKM.

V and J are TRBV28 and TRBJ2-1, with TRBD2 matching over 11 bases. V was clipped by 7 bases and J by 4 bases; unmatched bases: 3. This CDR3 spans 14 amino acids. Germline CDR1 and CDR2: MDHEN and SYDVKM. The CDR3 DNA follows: TGTGCCAGCATATCTAGCGGGGGGTACAATGAGCAGTTCTTC. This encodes CASISSGGYNEQFF.

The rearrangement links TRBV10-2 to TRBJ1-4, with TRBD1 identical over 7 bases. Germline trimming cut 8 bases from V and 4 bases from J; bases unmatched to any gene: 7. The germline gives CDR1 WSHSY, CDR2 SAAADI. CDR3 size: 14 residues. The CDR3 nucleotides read TGCGCCAGCTGGGAAGGGACAGATAATGAAAAACTGTTTTTT. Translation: CASWEGTDNEKLFF.

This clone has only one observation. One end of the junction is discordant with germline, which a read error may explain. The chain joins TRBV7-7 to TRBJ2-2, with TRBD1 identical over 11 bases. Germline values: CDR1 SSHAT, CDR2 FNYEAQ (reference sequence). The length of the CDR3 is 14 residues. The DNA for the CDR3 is TGTGCTAGCAGCTTGGGACAGGGGGTCGGGGAGCTGTTTTTT. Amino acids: CASSLGQGVGELFF.

In DNA form, the CDR3 reads TGTGCCAGCAGTTTACGACTAGCGGGAGGTATAGAGCAGTACTTC. It codes for CASSLRLAGGIEQYF. The chain is built from TRBV27 and TRBJ2-7; 13 bases are shared with TRBD2. CDR1 MNHEY and CDR2 SMNVEV come from the germline V gene (reference sequence). The ends lost 2 bases at V and 7 bases at J; junction bases unmatched: 5. This CDR3 has 15 amino acids.

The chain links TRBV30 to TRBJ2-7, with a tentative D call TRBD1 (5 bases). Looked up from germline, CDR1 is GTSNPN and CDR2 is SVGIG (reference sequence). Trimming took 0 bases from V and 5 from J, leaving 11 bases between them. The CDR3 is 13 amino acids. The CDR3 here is CAWSVRARDEQYF. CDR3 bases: TGTGCCTGGAGTGTCCGAGCCAGGGACGAGCAGTACTTC.

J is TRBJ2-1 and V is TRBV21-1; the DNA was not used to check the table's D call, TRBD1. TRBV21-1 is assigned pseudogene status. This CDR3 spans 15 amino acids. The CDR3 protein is CASSTRQGGGNEQFF. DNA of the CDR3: TGTGCCAGCAGCACCCGACAGGGCGGAGGCAATGAGCAGTTCTTC.

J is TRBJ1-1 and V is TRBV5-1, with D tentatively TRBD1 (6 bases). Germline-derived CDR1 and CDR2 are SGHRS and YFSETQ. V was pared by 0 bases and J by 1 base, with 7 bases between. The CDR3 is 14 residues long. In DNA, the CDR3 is TGCGCCAGCAGCTTGGAAGGGGGGAACACTGAAGCTTTCTTT. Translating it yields CASSLEGGNTEAFF.

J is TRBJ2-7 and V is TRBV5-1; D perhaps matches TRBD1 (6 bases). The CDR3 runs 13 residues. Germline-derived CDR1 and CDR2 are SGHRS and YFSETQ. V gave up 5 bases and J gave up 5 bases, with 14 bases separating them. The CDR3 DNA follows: TGCGCCAGCAGTGAACAGGGTCACGACGAGCAGTACTTC. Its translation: CASSEQGHDEQYF.

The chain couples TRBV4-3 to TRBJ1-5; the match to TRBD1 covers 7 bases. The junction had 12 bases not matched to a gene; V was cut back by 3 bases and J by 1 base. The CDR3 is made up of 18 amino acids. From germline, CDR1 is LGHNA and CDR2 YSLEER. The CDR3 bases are TGCGCCAGCAGCCACCGGCGGACAGGACCGGGGAGCAATCAGCCCCAGCATTTT. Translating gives CASSHRRTGPGSNQPQHF.

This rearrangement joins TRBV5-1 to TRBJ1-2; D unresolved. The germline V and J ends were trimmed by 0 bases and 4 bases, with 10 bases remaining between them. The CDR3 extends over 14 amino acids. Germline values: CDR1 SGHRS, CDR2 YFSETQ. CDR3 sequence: CASSLAAVSYGYTF. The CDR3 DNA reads TGCGCCAGCAGCTTGGCGGCGGTGAGCTATGGCTACACCTTC.

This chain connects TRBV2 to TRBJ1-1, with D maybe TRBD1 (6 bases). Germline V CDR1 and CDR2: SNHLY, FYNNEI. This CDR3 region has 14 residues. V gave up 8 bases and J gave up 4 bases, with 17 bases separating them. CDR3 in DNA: TGTGCCAGCCCCGAGACACAGGGATCCACTGAAGCTTTCTTT. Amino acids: CASPETQGSTEAFF.

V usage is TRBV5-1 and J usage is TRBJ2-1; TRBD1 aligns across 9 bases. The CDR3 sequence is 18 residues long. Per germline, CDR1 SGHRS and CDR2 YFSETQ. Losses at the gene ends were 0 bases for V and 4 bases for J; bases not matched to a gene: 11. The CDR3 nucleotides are TGCGCCAGCAGCTTGGCCATTCTGGGACAGGGAGTATACAATGAGCAGTTCTTC. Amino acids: CASSLAILGQGVYNEQFF. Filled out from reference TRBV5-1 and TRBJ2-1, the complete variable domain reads KAGVTQTPRYLIKTRGQQVTLSCSPISGHRSVSWYQQTPGQGLQFLFEYFSETQRNKGNFPGRFSGRQFSNSRSEMNVSTLELGDSALYLCASSLAILGQGVYNEQFFGPGTRLTVL.

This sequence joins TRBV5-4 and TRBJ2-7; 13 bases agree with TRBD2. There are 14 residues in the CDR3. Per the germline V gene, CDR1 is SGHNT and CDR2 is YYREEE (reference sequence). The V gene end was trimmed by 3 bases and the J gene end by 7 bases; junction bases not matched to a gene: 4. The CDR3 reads CASSSGLAGSEQYF. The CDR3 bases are TGTGCCAGCAGCTCGGGACTAGCGGGGTCGGAGCAGTACTTC. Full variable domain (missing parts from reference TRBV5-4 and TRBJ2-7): ETGVTQSPTHLIKTRGQQVTLRCSSQSGHNTVSWYQQALGQGPQFIFQYYREEENGRGNFPPRFSGLQFPNYSSELNVNALELDDSALYLCASSSGLAGSEQYFGPGTRLTVT.

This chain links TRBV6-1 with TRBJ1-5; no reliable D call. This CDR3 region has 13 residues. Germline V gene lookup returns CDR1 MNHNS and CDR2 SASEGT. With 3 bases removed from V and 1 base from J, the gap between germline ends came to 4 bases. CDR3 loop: CASSDQSNQPQHF. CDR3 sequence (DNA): TGTGCCAGCAGTGACCAGAGCAATCAGCCCCAGCATTTT.

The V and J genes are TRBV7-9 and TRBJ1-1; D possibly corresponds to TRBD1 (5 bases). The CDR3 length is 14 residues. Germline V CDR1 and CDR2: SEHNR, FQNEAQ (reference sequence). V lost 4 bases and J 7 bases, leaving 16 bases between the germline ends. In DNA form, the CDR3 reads TGTGCCAGCAGCTCCGCGGGGGGGTCAAATGAAGCTTTCTTT. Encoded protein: CASSSAGGSNEAFF.